This T cell receptor beta chain emerged from a study of T-cell reconstitution after alpha-beta-depleted transplantation in children. As it was prepared, the TCRbeta library received unique molecular identifiers. TCRdb re-derived calls from the PCR reads in MiXCR, one entry per CDR3 protein. This table has fewer than 450,000 distinct CDR3 sequences, around 16% appearing once. Germline V gene lookup returns CDR1 SQVTM and CDR2 ANQGSEA. V lost 6 bases and J lost 9; bases outside the gene matches: 8. The CDR3 runs to 11 residues. This clonotype was found a few times. Sequenced here: PBMCs, mostly from graft donor cells, sampled 360 days after TCRalphabeta/CD19-depleted stem cell transplant. This clonotype was sampled from a male patient aged 2 to 10 who had a stem cell transplant for acute lymphoblastic leukemia, so the T cells may come from the graft donor. The J gene is TRBJ2-7, the V gene TRBV29-1; 7 positions agree with TRBD2. In nucleotides, the CDR3 is TGCAGCGTGGCCGGTTCTAGCGGGCAGTACTTC. This codes for CSVAGSSGQYF.